This T cell receptor beta chain derives from a study of shared clonotypes between healthy human individuals. Between the trimmed V and J ends, which lost 6 bases and 2 bases, there was a span of 20 bases. The CDR3 has 16 amino acids. CDR1 and CDR2 from the germline V gene are SGHTA and FQGNSA. Splitting the CD4+ cells yielded a CD45RA+ naive subset and a CD45RA-negative memory subset. Clones were read by immunoSEQ multiplex PCR, and TCRdb kept only the in-frame ones, dropping some. The sample lists about 730,000 clones, approximately 72% occurring once. The specimen was memory CD4+ T cells sorted from blood. Subset defined: CD45RA-negative fraction. V gene TRBV7-2 combines with J gene TRBJ2-7; D gene uncertain. The TCR comes from a woman aged 25 to 39 in good health. The CDR3 DNA is TGTGCCAGCAGGACCTCAATAGATACCCCCCCCTACGAGCAGTACTTC. It encodes CASRTSIDTPPYEQYF.